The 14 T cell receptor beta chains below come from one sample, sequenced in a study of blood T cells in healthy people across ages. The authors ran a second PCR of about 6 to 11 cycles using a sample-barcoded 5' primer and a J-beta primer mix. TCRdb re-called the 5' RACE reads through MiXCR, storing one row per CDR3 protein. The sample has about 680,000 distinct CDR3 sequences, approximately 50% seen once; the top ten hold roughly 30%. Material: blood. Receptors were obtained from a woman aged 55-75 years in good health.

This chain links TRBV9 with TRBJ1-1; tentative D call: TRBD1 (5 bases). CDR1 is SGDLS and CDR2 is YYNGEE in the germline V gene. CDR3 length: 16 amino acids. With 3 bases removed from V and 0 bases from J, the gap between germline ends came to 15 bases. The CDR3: CASSATPGLVNTEAFF. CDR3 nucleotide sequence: TGTGCCAGCAGCGCGACTCCAGGGCTGGTGAACACTGAAGCTTTCTTT.

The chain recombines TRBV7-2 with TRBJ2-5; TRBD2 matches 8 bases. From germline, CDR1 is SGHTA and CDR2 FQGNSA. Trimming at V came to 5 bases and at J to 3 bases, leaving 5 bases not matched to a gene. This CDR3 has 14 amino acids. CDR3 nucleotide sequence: TGTGCCAGCAGCCCGCCGGGACTAGAAGAGACCCAGTACTTC. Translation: CASSPPGLEETQYF.

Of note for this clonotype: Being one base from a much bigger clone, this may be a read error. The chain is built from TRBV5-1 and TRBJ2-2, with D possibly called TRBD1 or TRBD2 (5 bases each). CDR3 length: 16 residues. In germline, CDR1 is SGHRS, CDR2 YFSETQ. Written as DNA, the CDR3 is TGCGCCAGCAGCTTGGGGGCCAGGGAGAACATCGGGGAGCTGTTTTTT. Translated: CASSLGARENIGELFF.

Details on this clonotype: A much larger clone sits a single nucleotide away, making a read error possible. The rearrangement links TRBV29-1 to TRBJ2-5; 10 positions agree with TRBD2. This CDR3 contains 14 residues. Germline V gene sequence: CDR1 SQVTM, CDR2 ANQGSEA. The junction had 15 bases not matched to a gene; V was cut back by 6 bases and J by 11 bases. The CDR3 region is CSVVQAGGNNEQYF. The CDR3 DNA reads TGCAGCGTCGTCCAAGCGGGAGGGAACAATGAGCAGTACTTC.

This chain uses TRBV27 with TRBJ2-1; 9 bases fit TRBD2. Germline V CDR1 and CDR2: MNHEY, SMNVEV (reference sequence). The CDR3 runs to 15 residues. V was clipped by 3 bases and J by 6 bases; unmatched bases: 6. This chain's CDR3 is CASSFAGGTSNEQFF. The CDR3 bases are TGTGCCAGCAGTTTTGCGGGAGGGACCTCCAATGAGCAGTTCTTC.

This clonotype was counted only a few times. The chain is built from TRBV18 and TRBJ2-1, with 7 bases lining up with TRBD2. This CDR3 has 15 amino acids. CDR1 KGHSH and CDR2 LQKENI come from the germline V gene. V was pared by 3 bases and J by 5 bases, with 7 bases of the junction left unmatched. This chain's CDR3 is CASSPGLAVNNEQFF. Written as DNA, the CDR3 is TGTGCCAGCTCACCGGGCCTAGCGGTAAACAATGAGCAGTTCTTC.

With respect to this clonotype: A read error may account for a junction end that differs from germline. The CDR3 here is CASSQDRTDTQYF. The CDR3, as DNA: TGTGCCAGCAGTCAAGACAGGACAGATACGCAGTATTTT. This sequence joins TRBV3-1 and TRBJ2-3; TRBD1 might be the D (6 bases). CDR1 and CDR2 (germline): LGHDT, YNNKEL (reference sequence). CDR3 size: 13 residues.

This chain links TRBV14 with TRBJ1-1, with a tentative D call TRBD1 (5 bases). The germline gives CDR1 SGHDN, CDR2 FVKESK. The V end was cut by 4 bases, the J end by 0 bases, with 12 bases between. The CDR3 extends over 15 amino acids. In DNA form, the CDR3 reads TGTGCCAGCAGCCCCCTTGGGACGATGAACACTGAAGCTTTCTTT. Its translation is CASSPLGTMNTEAFF.

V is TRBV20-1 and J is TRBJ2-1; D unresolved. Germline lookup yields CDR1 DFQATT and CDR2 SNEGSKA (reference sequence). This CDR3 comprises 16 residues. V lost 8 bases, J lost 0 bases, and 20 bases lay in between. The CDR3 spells CSTDQQGLSSYNEQFF. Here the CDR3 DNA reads TGCAGTACCGACCAACAAGGGTTGAGCTCCTACAATGAGCAGTTCTTC.

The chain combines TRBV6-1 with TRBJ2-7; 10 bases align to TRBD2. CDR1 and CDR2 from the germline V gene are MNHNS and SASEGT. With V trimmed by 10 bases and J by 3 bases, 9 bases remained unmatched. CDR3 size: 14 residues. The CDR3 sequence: CATSGTSAIYEQYF. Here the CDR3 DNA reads TGTGCCACCTCCGGGACTAGCGCCATCTACGAGCAGTACTTC.

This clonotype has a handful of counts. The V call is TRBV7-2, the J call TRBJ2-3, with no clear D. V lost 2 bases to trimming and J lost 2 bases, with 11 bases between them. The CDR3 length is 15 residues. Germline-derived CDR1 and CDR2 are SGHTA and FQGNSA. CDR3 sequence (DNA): TGTGCCAGCAGCTTATCCCACACGTTCACAGATACGCAGTATTTT. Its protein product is CASSLSHTFTDTQYF.

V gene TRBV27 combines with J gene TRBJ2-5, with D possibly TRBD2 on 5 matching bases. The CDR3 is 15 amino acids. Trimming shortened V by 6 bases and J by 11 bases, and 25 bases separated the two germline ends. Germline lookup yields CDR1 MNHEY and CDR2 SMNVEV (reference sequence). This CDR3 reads CASRQSRRGMNEQYF. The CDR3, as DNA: TGTGCCAGCAGACAATCGCGACGGGGAATGAATGAGCAGTACTTC.

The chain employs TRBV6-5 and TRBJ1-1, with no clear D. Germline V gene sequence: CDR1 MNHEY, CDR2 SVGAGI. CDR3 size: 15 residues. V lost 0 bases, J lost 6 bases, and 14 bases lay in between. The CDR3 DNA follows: TGTGCCAGCAGTTACTCCGGACGCACTGGCGCTGAAGCTTTCTTT. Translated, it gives CASSYSGRTGAEAFF.

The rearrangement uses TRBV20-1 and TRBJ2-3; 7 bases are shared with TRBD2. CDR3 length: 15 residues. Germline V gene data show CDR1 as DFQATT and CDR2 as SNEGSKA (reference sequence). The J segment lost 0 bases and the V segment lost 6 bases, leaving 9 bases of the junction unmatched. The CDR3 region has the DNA TGCAGTGCCTCCTTGGGAGCGGGGAGCACAGATACGCAGTATTTT. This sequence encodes CSASLGAGSTDTQYF.